What follows are 5 T cell receptor beta chains derived from one specimen sequenced in a study of tumor and adjacent non-tumor tissue in lung cancer (dated by TCRdb to 2017 to 2018). Libraries were prepared through multiplex PCR. Instrument used: Illumina HiSeq 2500. TCRbeta libraries were built by three rounds of nested PCR using primers (Table S4), following protocols modified from ARM-PCR. TCRdb reworked the public reads: Q25 trimming with fastp, MiXCR clone assembly, productive beta chains retained. Each CDR3 protein gets just one entry, which takes the most common genes and DNA from the rows behind it. A total of 60,000 to 70,000 distinct CDR3 sequences appear in this sample, more than 75% of them only once. Jointly, the top ten make up under 55% of the sample. Bulk unsorted tissue served as the source for RNA extraction, and RNA quality was assessed using a NanoDrop ND-1000 and an Agilent 2100. Distant non-tumor tissue taken more than 3 cm from the tumor edge was used as the normal lung sample.

The sequenced sample consisted of distant non-tumor lung tissue. The source is a man in his sixties with non-small cell lung cancer.

This clonotype has a single count. Compared with germline, one end of the junction differs, possibly owing to a read error. This rearrangement joins TRBV7-8 to TRBJ2-1; D is possibly TRBD1 (5 bases). There are 15 residues in the CDR3. Looked up from germline, CDR1 is SGHVS and CDR2 is FQNEAQ. Here the CDR3 DNA reads TGTGCCAGCAGCTTAGAGTGGGGCAGCTACAATGAGCAGTTTTTC. Encoded protein: CASSLEWGSYNEQFF.

The gene calls are TRBV27 and TRBJ2-6; the D is unclear. V dropped 4 bases and J dropped 4 bases, with 14 bases sitting between them. The CDR3 totals 16 residues. Per the germline V gene, CDR1 is MNHEY and CDR2 is SMNVEV (reference sequence). In DNA, the CDR3 is TGTGCCAGCAGTTCCTTAAATTTAGACGGGGCCAACGTCCTGACTTTC. Its protein is CASSSLNLDGANVLTF.

The table lists this clonotype with many counts. The chain couples TRBV11-3 to TRBJ2-3, with 11 bases that match TRBD2. The germline CDR1 and CDR2 sequences are SGHNT and YENEEA. The CDR3 has 16 amino acids. V lost 5 bases, J lost 2 bases, and 6 bases stayed unmatched. CDR3: CASSPGTSGVTDTQYF. In DNA form, the CDR3 reads TGTGCCAGCAGCCCAGGGACTAGCGGTGTCACAGATACGCAGTATTTT. The full variable domain, completed using reference TRBV11-3 and TRBJ2-3, is EAGVVQSPRYKIIEKKQPVAFWCNPISGHNTLYWYLQNLGQGPELLIRYENEEAVDDSQLPKDRFSAERLKGVDSTLKIQPAELGDSAVYLCASSPGTSGVTDTQYFGPGTRLTVL.

Details on this clonotype: An end of the junction does not agree with germline; a read error may underlie this. The gene calls are TRBV29-1 and TRBJ1-3, with 7 bases aligning to TRBD1. The CDR3 is 14 amino acids. Germline loops: CDR1 SQVTM, CDR2 ANQGSEA. This chain's CDR3 is CSVIPGTAGNIIYF. The CDR3, as DNA: TGTAGCGTGATACCCGGGACAGCTGGAAACATCATATATTTT.

This clonotype was seen only a few times. The chain is built from TRBV6-5 and TRBJ2-7; 7 bases map to TRBD2. Trimming at V came to 0 bases and at J to 6 bases, leaving 8 bases not matched to a gene. In germline, CDR1 is MNHEY, CDR2 SVGAGI. This CDR3 has 15 amino acids. As DNA, the CDR3 is TGTGCCAGCAGTTACTCGAAGCGGGAAATGGCCGAGCAGTACTTC. Translation: CASSYSKREMAEQYF.